A selection of T cell receptor beta chains follows, all from one sample in a study of blood T cell repertoires in COVID-19. Sequencing was performed with immunoSEQ multiplex PCR; in TCRdb, only in-frame clones are kept and a portion is missing. This sample has 210,000 or so clones, with about 87% found just once. Sequences were obtained from peripheral blood. The receptors were sampled from a young man with COVID-19, enrolled during active disease. CDR3s include the opening cysteine and the closing phenylalanine or tryptophan. The order of the fields is V gene, clone size, J gene, D gene, CDR3 DNA, CDR3 protein. D genes are given only for firm matches. A clone size is listed for some rows: how often the clone was seen (once, few, many), or a class if it is expanded.

V: TRBV7-2
size: -
J: TRBJ2-5
D: TRBD1
DNA: TGTGCCAGCAGCTTAATGGGACAGATACAAGAGACCCAGTACTTC
CDR3: CASSLMGQIQETQYF

V: TRBV29-1
size: once
J: TRBJ2-7
D: TRBD1
DNA: TGCAGCGTCGAAAAGGACAGGGGTTACGAGCAGTACTTC
CDR3: CSVEKDRGYEQYF

V: TRBV5-6
size: -
J: TRBJ1-1
D: -
DNA: TGTGCCAGCAGCTTAAGGGGGGGTGAAGCTTTCTTT
CDR3: CASSLRGGEAFF

V: TRBV5-6
size: -
J: TRBJ1-5
D: -
DNA: TGTGCCAGCAGCTCCGGGGGGTTTCGCACCAATCAGCCCCAGCATTTT
CDR3: CASSSGGFRTNQPQHF

V: TRBV5-6
size: -
J: TRBJ2-7
D: -
DNA: TGTGCCAGCAGTGCGTACGCCTACGAGCAGTACTTC
CDR3: CASSAYAYEQYF

V: TRBV6-5
size: -
J: TRBJ2-4
D: TRBD2
DNA: TGTGCCAGCAGCCAAGGGAGGGTCCAGTACTTC
CDR3: CASSQGRVQYF

V: TRBV7-2
size: -
J: TRBJ2-7
D: TRBD1
DNA: TGTGCCAGCAGCTTACGCACAGGGGGCGATTACGAGCAGTACTTC
CDR3: CASSLRTGGDYEQYF

V: TRBV6-5
size: -
J: TRBJ1-1
D: TRBD1
DNA: TGTGCCAGCAGGCTACAGGGGGCGAACACTGAAGCTTTCTTT
CDR3: CASRLQGANTEAFF

V: TRBV6-5
size: -
J: TRBJ1-2
D: -
DNA: TGTGCCAGCAGTTACCTCCCCCCCCAGGGAACCGGCTACACCTTC
CDR3: CASSYLPPQGTGYTF

V: TRBV24-1
size: -
J: TRBJ1-1
D: -
DNA: TGTGCCACCAGTGAGGGGGGGACTGAAGCTTTCTTT
CDR3: CATSEGGTEAFF

V: TRBV5-1
size: -
J: TRBJ1-1
D: -
DNA: TGCGCCAGCAGCTGGAGACAGTCGAACACTGAAGCTTTCTTT
CDR3: CASSWRQSNTEAFF

V: TRBV27
size: -
J: TRBJ1-6
D: -
DNA: TGTGCCAGCAGTTTCTTGGCGGGGGGAGGGACGGTGAATTCACCCCTCCACTTT
CDR3: CASSFLAGGGTVNSPLHF

V: TRBV18
size: -
J: TRBJ1-1
D: -
DNA: TGTGCCAGCTCACTAAAAACAGATCCGATGGAAGCTTTCTTT
CDR3: CASSLKTDPMEAFF

V: TRBV5-4
size: few
J: TRBJ1-2
D: TRBD1
DNA: TGTGCCAGCAGCTTCGGGGACAGGGATTATGGCTACACCTTC
CDR3: CASSFGDRDYGYTF

V: TRBV19
size: -
J: TRBJ2-5
D: TRBD2
DNA: TGTGCCAGTAGTATTGGCGGGAGCGAGACCCAGTACTTC
CDR3: CASSIGGSETQYF

V: TRBV14
size: -
J: TRBJ2-2
D: -
DNA: TGTGCCAGCAGCTCAAAGGAAGTCTTCAGGGGCACCGGGGAGCTGTTTTTT
CDR3: CASSSKEVFRGTGELFF

V: TRBV7-2
size: -
J: TRBJ2-4
D: TRBD2
DNA: TGTGCCAGCAGCCCCGCGGGAGTTACCAAAAACATTCAGTACTTC
CDR3: CASSPAGVTKNIQYF

V: TRBV3-1/TRBV3-2
size: -
J: TRBJ2-7
D: TRBD2
DNA: TGTGCCAGCAGCCAACTAGCGGGAAAGTCTAATAGCGACGAGCAGTACTTC
CDR3: CASSQLAGKSNSDEQYF

V: TRBV2
size: few
J: TRBJ2-1
D: -
DNA: TGTGCCAGCAGTGACGGGAGTGGGTACAATGAGCAGTTCTTC
CDR3: CASSDGSGYNEQFF

V: TRBV6-5
size: -
J: TRBJ1-2
D: TRBD1
DNA: TGTGCCAGCGGAAATACAGGGGCCCTCTATGGCTACACCTTC
CDR3: CASGNTGALYGYTF

V: TRBV5-4
size: -
J: TRBJ1-1
D: -
DNA: TGTGCCAGCAGCTTGGGGGAGAAGGTTACTGAAGCTTTCTTT
CDR3: CASSLGEKVTEAFF

V: TRBV6-5
size: -
J: TRBJ1-2
D: TRBD1
DNA: TGTGCCAGCAGTTACACATTCCCGGGACAGGGGACTGGCACCTTC
CDR3: CASSYTFPGQGTGTF

V: TRBV18
size: -
J: TRBJ1-4
D: -
DNA: TGTGCCAGCTCACCCCCGGTAGGGGCCGGTGAAAAACTGTTTTTT
CDR3: CASSPPVGAGEKLFF

V: TRBV6-5
size: -
J: TRBJ2-7
D: TRBD2
DNA: TGTGCCAGCAGTTACGGGACTAGCGGGTACGAGCAGTACTTC
CDR3: CASSYGTSGYEQYF

V: TRBV18
size: few
J: TRBJ1-2
D: TRBD1
DNA: TGTGCCAGCTCTCCCGGGACAGGGGGCTATGGCTACACCTTC
CDR3: CASSPGTGGYGYTF

V: TRBV9
size: once
J: TRBJ2-6
D: TRBD1
DNA: TGTGCCAGCAGCGTAGGAAACAGGGGCTCCTCTGGGGCCAACGTCCTGACTTTC
CDR3: CASSVGNRGSSGANVLTF

V: TRBV15
size: -
J: TRBJ1-2
D: -
DNA: TGTGCCACCAGCAGAGATCATCTAGGGGGAAAAAGCTATGGCTACACCTTC
CDR3: CATSRDHLGGKSYGYTF

V: TRBV6-5
size: -
J: TRBJ1-5
D: TRBD1
DNA: TGTGCCAGCAGTTTCGACAGGGCGAACCAGCCCCAGCATTTT
CDR3: CASSFDRANQPQHF

V: TRBV19
size: -
J: TRBJ2-1
D: -
DNA: TGTGCCAGTAGTATAGGTGACGGACAAAGGGTGAGTGAGCAGTTCTTC
CDR3: CASSIGDGQRVSEQFF

V: TRBV28
size: -
J: TRBJ1-5
D: -
DNA: TGTGCCAGCACCCGACAGCGCAATCAGCCCCAGCATTTT
CDR3: CASTRQRNQPQHF

V: TRBV3-1/TRBV3-2
size: -
J: TRBJ1-2
D: TRBD1
DNA: TGTGCCAGCAGCCAAGGGCGCCCGGGACAGGGATTTTCCGATGGCTACACCTTC
CDR3: CASSQGRPGQGFSDGYTF

V: TRBV7-3
size: -
J: TRBJ2-2
D: TRBD1
DNA: TGTGCCAGCAGCCAGGGACAGGGGGCGAACACCGGGGAGCTGTTTTTT
CDR3: CASSQGQGANTGELFF

V: TRBV19
size: -
J: TRBJ1-2
D: -
DNA: TGTGCCAGTAGTCCGACAGGAGCTAACTATGGCTACACCTTC
CDR3: CASSPTGANYGYTF

V: TRBV24-1
size: once
J: TRBJ2-3
D: -
DNA: TGTGCCACCAGTGTTAGGTGGGGCGGAGATACGCAGTATTTT
CDR3: CATSVRWGGDTQYF

V: TRBV24-1
size: -
J: TRBJ1-2
D: -
DNA: TGTGCCACCAGTGCAGGGGCGGATGGCTACACCTTC
CDR3: CATSAGADGYTF

V: TRBV4-3
size: -
J: TRBJ2-1
D: TRBD2
DNA: TGCGCCAGCAGCCAAGATGTGTCTAGCGGGAGTTGGAATGAGCAGTTCTTC
CDR3: CASSQDVSSGSWNEQFF

V: TRBV7-2
size: -
J: TRBJ1-3
D: -
DNA: TGTGCCAGCAGCTTAGGGGTCAGACACTCTGGAAACACCATATATTTT
CDR3: CASSLGVRHSGNTIYF

V: TRBV19
size: few
J: TRBJ2-7
D: -
DNA: TGTGCCAGTAGTATTAAGGCCCGGGGGGAGCAGTACTTC
CDR3: CASSIKARGEQYF

V: TRBV3-1/TRBV3-2
size: -
J: TRBJ2-1
D: -
DNA: TGTGCCAGCAGCCAAGCGAGGGTCTATGAGCAGTTCTTC
CDR3: CASSQARVYEQFF

V: TRBV4-3
size: few
J: TRBJ1-2
D: TRBD1
DNA: TGCGCCAGCAGCCAAGAACAGGGGAACTATGGCTACACCTTC
CDR3: CASSQEQGNYGYTF

V: TRBV21-1
size: -
J: TRBJ2-7
D: -
DNA: TGTGCCAGCAGCAAAGCGCTTAAGCTCCCTCCACGCGGGTTC
CDR3: CASSKALKLPPRGF

V: TRBV7-9
size: -
J: TRBJ1-2
D: TRBD1
DNA: TGTGCCAGCAGCTCGTCCGGGACAGGCGTTCCCCGAGGAGGGACCTTC
CDR3: CASSSSGTGVPRGGTF

V: TRBV24-1
size: -
J: TRBJ2-3
D: -
DNA: TGTGCCACCACCGGTCAAGGGGCAGATACGCAGTATTTT
CDR3: CATTGQGADTQYF

V: TRBV7-8
size: -
J: TRBJ1-2
D: TRBD1
DNA: TGTGCCAGCAGCTTTAACAGGGGGCTTGGCTACACCTTC
CDR3: CASSFNRGLGYTF

V: TRBV18
size: -
J: TRBJ1-1
D: -
DNA: TGTGCCAGCTCACCACCGTCTGACACTGAAGCTTTCTTT
CDR3: CASSPPSDTEAFF

V: TRBV11-2
size: -
J: TRBJ1-2
D: TRBD1
DNA: TGTGCCAGCAGCTTAGATTACAGGGGAGGATATGGCTACACCTTC
CDR3: CASSLDYRGGYGYTF

V: TRBV28
size: -
J: TRBJ1-1
D: -
DNA: TGTGCCAGCAGTTTAACCGGCGACAGGCGACGGGTGGGCACTGAAGCTTTCTTT
CDR3: CASSLTGDRRRVGTEAFF

V: TRBV5-1
size: -
J: TRBJ2-2
D: TRBD2
DNA: TGCGCCAGCAGCTTGGGCTGGGGGACTAGCGGAGGCGTCACCGGGGAGCTGTTTTTT
CDR3: CASSLGWGTSGGVTGELFF

V: TRBV7-9
size: -
J: TRBJ2-7
D: TRBD1
DNA: TGTGCCAGCAGCTTAGGTGCGGCAGGGGGCGATTCCAGCGAGCAGTACTTC
CDR3: CASSLGAAGGDSSEQYF

V: TRBV5-8
size: -
J: TRBJ2-7
D: -
DNA: TGTGCCAGCAGGGAAGAGGGAAACTACGAGCAGTACTTC
CDR3: CASREEGNYEQYF